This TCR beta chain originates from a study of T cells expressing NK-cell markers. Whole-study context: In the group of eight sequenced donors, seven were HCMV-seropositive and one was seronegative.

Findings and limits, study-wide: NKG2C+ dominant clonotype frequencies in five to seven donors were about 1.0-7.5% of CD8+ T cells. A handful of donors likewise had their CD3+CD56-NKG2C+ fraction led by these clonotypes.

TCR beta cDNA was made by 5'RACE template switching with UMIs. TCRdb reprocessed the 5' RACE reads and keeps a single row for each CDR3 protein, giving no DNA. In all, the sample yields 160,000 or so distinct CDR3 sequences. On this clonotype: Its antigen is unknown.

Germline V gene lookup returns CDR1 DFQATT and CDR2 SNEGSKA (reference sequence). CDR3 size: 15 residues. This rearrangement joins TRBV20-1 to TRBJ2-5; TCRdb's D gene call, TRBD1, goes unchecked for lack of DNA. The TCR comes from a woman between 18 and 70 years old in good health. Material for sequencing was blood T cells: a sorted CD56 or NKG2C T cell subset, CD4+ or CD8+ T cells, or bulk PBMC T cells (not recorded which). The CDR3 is CSASDRQGPGETQYF.